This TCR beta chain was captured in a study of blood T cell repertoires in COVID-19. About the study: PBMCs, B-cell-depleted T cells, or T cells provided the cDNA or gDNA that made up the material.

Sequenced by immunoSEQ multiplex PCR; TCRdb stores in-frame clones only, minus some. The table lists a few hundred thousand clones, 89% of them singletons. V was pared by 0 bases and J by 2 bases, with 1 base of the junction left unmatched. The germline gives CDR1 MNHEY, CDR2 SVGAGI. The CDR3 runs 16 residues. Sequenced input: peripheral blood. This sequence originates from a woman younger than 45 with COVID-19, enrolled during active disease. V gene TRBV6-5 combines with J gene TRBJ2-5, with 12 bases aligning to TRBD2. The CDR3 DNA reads TGTGCCAGCAGTTACTCGACTAGCGGGGGACAAGAGACCCAGTACTTC. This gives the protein CASSYSTSGGQETQYF.